What follows describes a single T cell receptor (beta chain). Generated by immunoSEQ multiplex PCR, the TCRdb table keeps only in-frame clones and is missing some. The sample includes roughly 120,000 clones, 90% of them seen just once. The data are from a study of T cell responses to AZD1222 COVID-19 vaccine. Between the trimmed V and J ends, which lost 0 bases and 1 base, there was a span of 10 bases. The germline CDR1 and CDR2 sequences are SGHTS and YDEGEE. The CDR3 runs to 15 residues. The clonotype originates from an adult who received the MenACWY meningococcal vaccine as a control. The material sequenced was peripheral blood, taken 28 days after the second dose of the MenACWY control vaccine. The chain couples TRBV5-8 to TRBJ2-5; the D is unclear. CDR3: CASSLALAVQETQYF. The CDR3 DNA follows: TGTGCCAGCAGCTTGGCGCTGGCGGTCCAAGAGACCCAGTACTTC. The full variable domain, rest sourced from reference TRBV5-8 and TRBJ2-5, is EAGVTQSPTHLIKTRGQQATLRCSPISGHTSVYWYQQALGLGLQFLLWYDEGEERNRGNFPPRFSGRQFPNYSSELNVNALELEDSALYLCASSLALAVQETQYFGPGTRLLVL.